Following are 2 T cell receptor beta chains from one sample sequenced in a study of Ad26.COV2.S vaccination and SARS-CoV-2 variants. Treatment denoted: over 15 received Ad26.COV2.S at low or high dose, single or two shots; about 5 received placebo; per-sample allocation not given. Repertoires come from day 63 after the first vaccine or placebo injection. TCRdb's copy holds only in-frame clones and misses some; the assay was immunoSEQ multiplex PCR. The sample consists of under 550,000 clones, more than 80% of them appearing once. Sequenced material: peripheral blood, taken in a trial of Ad26.COV2.S vaccine versus placebo. These receptors originate from a person aged 18-65 years who received the Ad26.COV2.S COVID-19 vaccine or a placebo.

V gene TRBV7-2 combines with J gene TRBJ2-7; no clear D gene. The CDR3 loop spans 16 amino acids. Germline CDR1 is SGHTA and CDR2 is FQGNSA. The V and J ends lost 5 bases and 1 base respectively, with 18 bases between them. CDR3 in DNA: TGTGCCAGCAGCCCCCGACTTAACTCCGGGTCCTACGAGCAGTACTTC. It is translated as CASSPRLNSGSYEQYF.

The V and J genes are TRBV25-1 and TRBJ1-1, with D tentatively TRBD1 (5 bases). CDR3 length: 12 residues. Trimming left V 6 bases short and J 1 base short, with 6 bases between. CDR1 is MGHDK and CDR2 is SYGVNS in the germline V gene. CDR3 loop: CASSDRNTEAFF. CDR3 coding DNA: TGTGCCAGCAGCGACAGGAACACTGAAGCTTTCTTT. The variable domain in full, with the rest retrieved from reference TRBV25-1 and TRBJ1-1, is EADIYQTPRYLVIGTGKKITLECSQTMGHDKMYWYQQDPGMELHLIHYSYGVNSTEKGDLSSESTVSRIRTEHFPLTLESARPSHTSQYLCASSDRNTEAFFGQGTRLTVV.